These 8 T cell receptor beta chains share one sample of origin, sequenced in a study of shared clonotypes between healthy human individuals. Produced via immunoSEQ multiplex PCR; TCRdb's table is partial and in-frame only. In the table there are about 2.1 million clones, roughly 91% of which are singletons. The naive CD8 subset, CD45RO-negative cells positively selected for CCR7, excluded terminally differentiated effector memory CD45RA+ cells. Material: naive CD8+ T cells from PBMCs. The source of these receptors is a young man in good health. Some clones in this sample may be carry-over from other donors' samples.

Of note for this clone: Within the sample, other DNA sequences also encode this same CDR3. The chain's CDR3 is CASSLLGSGEQFF. The CDR3 DNA sequence: TGTGCCAGCAGTTTATTGGGCTCCGGCGAGCAGTTCTTC. The chain combines TRBV27 with TRBJ2-1; D uncertain. The CDR3 is 13 residues long. V lost 1 base and J lost 10, with 11 bases in between. The germline CDR1 and CDR2 sequences are MNHEY and SMNVEV (reference sequence).

The V call is TRBV15, the J call TRBJ2-7; unclear D gene. V was pared by 1 base and J by 6 bases, with 7 bases between. Germline loops: CDR1 LNHNV, CDR2 YYDKDF (reference sequence). This CDR3 comprises 12 residues. The CDR3 is CATSRANGEQYF. In nucleotides, the CDR3 is TGTGCCACCAGCAGAGCAAATGGCGAGCAGTACTTC. Complete variable domain (other parts from reference TRBV15 and TRBJ2-7): DAMVIQNPRYQVTQFGKPVTLSCSQTLNHNVMYWYQQKSSQAPKLLFHYYDKDFNNEADTPDNFQSRRPNTSFCFLDIRSPGLGDTAMYLCATSRANGEQYFGPGTRLTVT.

J is TRBJ2-7 and V is TRBV19; a possible D gene is TRBD1 (6 bases). This CDR3 has 14 residues. V gave up 3 bases and J gave up 0 bases, with 9 bases separating them. Germline values: CDR1 LNHDA, CDR2 SQIVND (reference sequence). CDR3 region: CASSMGHFSYEQYF. DNA for the CDR3: TGTGCCAGTAGTATGGGACACTTCTCCTACGAGCAGTACTTC.

The CDR3 coding sequence is TGTGCCAGCAGCGATCAGGGCTACGAGCAGTACTTC. Its translation: CASSDQGYEQYF. V gene TRBV6-5 combines with J gene TRBJ2-7; possible D gene TRBD1, 5 bases. This CDR3 contains 12 residues. V lost 6 bases and J 3 bases, leaving 9 bases between the germline ends. CDR1 is MNHEY and CDR2 is SVGAGI in the germline V gene.

The rearrangement joins TRBV7-9 to TRBJ2-1, with TRBD2 matching 8 bases. The CDR3 covers 16 residues. From germline, CDR1 is SEHNR and CDR2 FQNEAQ (reference sequence). V shed 2 bases and J 2 bases; nucleotides not matched to a gene: 5. The CDR3 protein is CASSLHLSGTYNEQFF. CDR3 nucleotides: TGTGCCAGCAGCTTACATCTTAGCGGGACCTACAATGAGCAGTTCTTC. Complete variable domain (other parts from reference TRBV7-9 and TRBJ2-1): DTGVSQNPRHKITKRGQNVTFRCDPISEHNRLYWYRQTLGQGPEFLTYFQNEAQLEKSRLLSDRFSAERPKGSFSTLEIQRTEQGDSAMYLCASSLHLSGTYNEQFFGPGTRLTVL.

This chain connects TRBV7-8 to TRBJ2-7, with TRBD1 matching 7 bases. Losses at the gene ends were 5 bases for V and 3 bases for J; bases not matched to a gene: 7. Per germline, CDR1 SGHVS and CDR2 FQNEAQ. The CDR3 contains 14 residues. The CDR3 loop is CASSGRGQDYEQYF. The CDR3 region has the DNA TGTGCCAGCAGCGGACGCGGACAGGACTACGAGCAGTACTTC. The whole variable domain, filled in from reference TRBV7-8 and TRBJ2-7, reads GAGVSQSPRYKVAKRGQDVALRCDPISGHVSLFWYQQALGQGPEFLTYFQNEAQLDKSGLPSDRFFAERPEGSVSTLKIQRTQQEDSAVYLCASSGRGQDYEQYFGPGTRLTVT.

The CDR3 reads CASNARDIRRTDTQYF. CDR3 sequence (DNA): TGTGCCAGCAACGCTCGGGACATCAGGCGCACAGATACGCAGTATTTT. The V call is TRBV2, the J call TRBJ2-3, with TRBD1 as a possible D gene (6 bases). Trimming left V 7 bases short and J 1 base short, with 18 bases between. Germline values: CDR1 SNHLY, CDR2 FYNNEI. CDR3 length: 16 residues.

V and J are TRBV11-2 and TRBJ2-1; 11 nucleotides align to TRBD2. This CDR3 contains 15 residues. Trimming at V came to 3 bases and at J to 8 bases, leaving 6 bases not matched to a gene. CDR1 is SGHAT and CDR2 is FQNNGV in the germline V gene. The chain's CDR3 is CASSFSGRAADEQFF. In DNA, the CDR3 is TGTGCCAGCAGCTTTAGCGGGAGGGCCGCGGATGAGCAGTTCTTC.